Listed below are T cell receptor beta chains from one sample, sequenced in a study of T cell responses to AZD1222 COVID-19 vaccine. Clones were read by immunoSEQ multiplex PCR, and TCRdb kept only the in-frame ones, dropping some. The sample carries 70,000 or so clones, 79% recorded once. The sequences come from peripheral blood, collected on day 0 of MenACWY control vaccination. These TCRs come from an adult in good health. Both conserved end residues are part of each CDR3. D genes are given only for firm matches. A row's size may be missing; if present it is once, few, many or a size class.

>TRBV28|few|TRBD1|TRBJ1-2
CAGSRDRGLYGYTF
TGTGCCGGCTCCCGGGACAGGGGGCTGTATGGCTACACCTTC
>TRBV13|.|.|TRBJ2-7
CASSLDRQPYEQYF
TGTGCCAGCAGCTTAGACCGGCAGCCCTACGAGCAGTACTTC
>TRBV24-1|.|.|TRBJ1-5
CATQGTINQPQHF
TGTGCCACCCAGGGGACAATCAATCAGCCCCAGCATTTT
>TRBV20-1|few|.|TRBJ2-5
CSARDQETQYF
TGCAGTGCTAGAGACCAAGAGACCCAGTACTTC
>TRBV4-2|.|.|TRBJ2-7
CASSQETRASSEQYF
TGTGCCAGCAGCCAAGAAACTCGGGCCTCAAGCGAGCAGTACTTC
>TRBV11-2|.|TRBD2|TRBJ2-1
CASSRGGLAGNEQFF
TGTGCCAGCAGCCGAGGGGGACTAGCGGGCAATGAGCAGTTCTTC
>TRBV18|.|.|TRBJ1-2
CASSLLEATVGHNF
TGTGCCAGCTCACTTCTCGAAGCAACGGTCGGCCATAATTTC
>TRBV29-1|.|.|TRBJ2-1
CSAGTRPGNEQFF
TGCAGCGCCGGTACACGACCCGGGAATGAGCAGTTCTTC
>TRBV6-5|.|.|TRBJ1-1
CASSRHRATEAFF
TGTGCCAGCAGTCGACACAGGGCCACTGAAGCTTTCTTT
>TRBV28|.|TRBD2|TRBJ2-7
CASSFWREGSEQYF
TGTGCCAGCAGTTTTTGGCGGGAGGGCTCAGAGCAGTACTTC
>TRBV19|.|.|TRBJ1-5
CASSIRGISNQPQHF
TGTGCCAGTAGTATACGGGGGATTAGCAATCAGCCCCAGCATTTT
>TRBV20-1|.|.|TRBJ1-5
CSASRGGNQPQHF
TGCAGTGCTAGTCGAGGGGGCAATCAGCCCCAGCATTTT
>TRBV27|few|TRBD1|TRBJ2-2
CASRAPTTGRVTGELFF
TGTGCCAGCAGGGCCCCCACGACAGGGCGCGTCACCGGGGAGCTGTTTTTT
>TRBV6-5|.|TRBD1|TRBJ2-2
CASITGANTGELFF
TGTGCCAGCATCACAGGGGCCAACACCGGGGAGCTGTTTTTT
>TRBV9|.|.|TRBJ1-2
CASSVDLSGYSGGYTF
TGTGCCAGCAGCGTAGATCTTAGTGGGTATTCGGGAGGCTACACCTTC
>TRBV29-1|.|.|TRBJ1-5
CSVGELDQPQHF
TGCAGCGTTGGGGAACTCGATCAGCCCCAGCATTTT
>TRBV6-5|.|TRBD2|TRBJ2-1
CASSYGLATEQFF
TGTGCCAGCAGTTACGGACTAGCGACTGAGCAGTTCTTC